A single sample is the source of the 17 T cell receptor beta chains below, sequenced in a study of T cells after yellow fever vaccination. TCRdb fed the 5' RACE reads into MiXCR, producing one record per CDR3 protein. This repertoire shows under 50,000 distinct CDR3 sequences, more than 6% found once; its top ten account for about 10%. The starting material was PBMCs, either bulk or a sorted T-cell subset (CD4+, CD8+, memory, or dextramer-sorted; not recorded which), obtained 45 days after the yellow fever booster vaccination. The receptors were gathered from a young man who received the YFV17D yellow fever vaccine.

Comments on this clonotype: A much more abundant neighbour one base away suggests this may be a read error. The rearrangement uses TRBV15 and TRBJ1-1, with D perhaps TRBD1 (5 bases). V was shortened by 6 bases and J by 0 bases, with 8 bases between the two germline ends. This CDR3 has 13 residues. Germline V gene data show CDR1 as LNHNV and CDR2 as YYDKDF (reference sequence). The CDR3 region is CATRRDLNTEAFF. The CDR3 nucleotides read TGTGCCACCAGAAGGGACTTGAACACTGAAGCTTTCTTT. The full variable domain, rest sourced from reference TRBV15 and TRBJ1-1, is DAMVIQNPRYQVTQFGKPVTLSCSQTLNHNVMYWYQQKSSQAPKLLFHYYDKDFNNEADTPDNFQSRRPNTSFCFLDIRSPGLGDTAMYLCATRRDLNTEAFFGQGTRLTVV.

In this sample, this clonotype turned up a few times. The rearrangement uses TRBV3-1 and TRBJ1-5; D gene unclear. Trimming cost V 3 bases and J 4 bases, with 10 bases left between them. This CDR3 contains 14 residues. Germline V gene data show CDR1 as LGHDT and CDR2 as YNNKEL (reference sequence). The CDR3 nucleotides are TGTGCCAGCAGCCATGGTCTAAAGAATCAGCCCCAGCATTTT. It codes for CASSHGLKNQPQHF.

This clonotype came up many times. The chain combines TRBV7-3 with TRBJ2-1; 7 bases match TRBD2. Germline assignment: CDR1 SGHTA and CDR2 FQGTGA. This CDR3 is 16 amino acids long. The J segment lost 6 bases and the V segment lost 1 base, leaving 9 bases of the junction unmatched. The CDR3 loop reads CASSLNRAGAPNEQFF. CDR3 nucleotide sequence: TGTGCCAGCAGCTTAAATCGGGCGGGAGCCCCCAATGAGCAGTTCTTC.

The chain carries TRBV5-1 and TRBJ1-1, with D possibly matching TRBD1 (5 bases). V lost 4 bases to trimming and J lost 1 base, with 14 bases between them. CDR1 and CDR2 (germline): SGHRS, YFSETQ. CDR3 length equals 15 residues. The DNA for the CDR3 is TGCGCCAGCAGCCCGGGACGGGTTAGGAACACTGAAGCTTTCTTT. Amino acid sequence: CASSPGRVRNTEAFF.

The V and J genes are TRBV12-3 or TRBV12-4 and TRBJ1-1; no firm D call. This CDR3 contains 17 residues. V shed 3 bases and J shed 1 base, with 18 bases lying between them. The CDR3 spells CASSFAPSGVANTEAFF. The CDR3 DNA sequence: TGTGCCAGCAGTTTCGCCCCCTCCGGGGTAGCGAACACTGAAGCTTTCTTT.

The chain is built from TRBV5-1 and TRBJ2-7; D unresolved. The ends were cut back, 2 bases at V and 5 bases at J, with 8 bases in the middle. The CDR3 loop spans 12 amino acids. Germline V gene data show CDR1 as SGHRS and CDR2 as YFSETQ. The CDR3 protein is CASSLGRDEQYF. Here the CDR3 DNA reads TGCGCCAGCAGCTTAGGCCGCGACGAGCAGTACTTC.

The V and J genes are TRBV10-3 and TRBJ2-3, with D possibly matching TRBD1 (5 bases). The CDR3 runs to 13 residues. Germline-derived CDR1 and CDR2 are ENHRY and SYGVKD. Trimming took off 6 bases at V and 5 bases at J, with 12 bases between the two ends. CDR3 nucleotide sequence: TGTGCCATCAGCCCAGGGCGCATAGATACGCAGTATTTT. It specifies CAISPGRIDTQYF.

This clonotype was counted ten times or more. The rearrangement uses TRBV24-1 and TRBJ1-1; D is perhaps TRBD1 (5 bases). The CDR3 extends over 13 amino acids. Per germline, CDR1 KGHDR and CDR2 SFDVKD. Trimming pared 4 bases from V and 11 bases from J, leaving 16 bases between. This CDR3 is CATSERGGGRAFF. CDR3 bases: TGTGCCACCAGTGAAAGGGGCGGCGGGAGGGCTTTCTTT.

At least ten counts were recorded for this clonotype. This chain connects TRBV3-1 to TRBJ1-2, with 7 positions matching TRBD1. The CDR3 is 13 amino acids. The germline gives CDR1 LGHDT, CDR2 YNNKEL (reference sequence). Trimming cost V 8 bases and J 0 bases; bases outside gene matches: 3. The CDR3 region has the DNA TGTGCCAGCGGGGACAGCGCTAACTATGGCTACACCTTC. Its protein is CASGDSANYGYTF. Drawing the rest from reference TRBV3-1 and TRBJ1-2, the complete variable domain is DTAVSQTPKYLVTQMGNDKSIKCEQNLGHDTMYWYKQDSKKFLKIMFSYNNKELIINETVPNRFSPKSPDKAHLNLHINSLELGDSAVYFCASGDSANYGYTFGSGTRLTVV.

This clonotype was counted a few times. The rearrangement links TRBV20-1 to TRBJ2-7, with 8 bases fitting TRBD2. Germline CDR1 reads DFQATT; CDR2 reads SNEGSKA (reference sequence). Unmatched junction bases numbered 9, after V lost 5 bases and J lost 0 bases. This CDR3 is 15 amino acids long. The CDR3 region is CSAYLLAESSYEQYF. In nucleotides, the CDR3 is TGCAGTGCTTACCTACTAGCGGAGTCCTCCTACGAGCAGTACTTC.

CDR3 nucleotides: TGCAGCGTAAGACAGGGTCCCACTGAAGCTTTCTTT. Translated: CSVRQGPTEAFF. The J gene is TRBJ1-1, the V gene TRBV29-1; 7 bases agree with TRBD1. V was pared by 6 bases and J by 4 bases, with 5 bases of the junction left unmatched. Germline CDR1 SQVTM, CDR2 ANQGSEA. CDR3 length: 12 residues.

This clonotype was counted at least ten times. The V gene is TRBV6-1, the J gene TRBJ2-7; D not resolved. Trimming shortened V by 6 bases and J by 0 bases, and 12 bases separated the two germline ends. The CDR3 is 14 amino acids. Per the germline V gene, CDR1 is MNHNS and CDR2 is SASEGT. Written as DNA, the CDR3 is TGTGCCAGCAGAAGGGCCGTTAGCTCCTACGAGCAGTACTTC. Protein product: CASRRAVSSYEQYF.

This clonotype was counted at least ten times. The CDR3: CASSHGDGNTEAFF. The CDR3 DNA reads as TGTGCCAGCAGCCACGGGGACGGGAACACTGAAGCTTTCTTT. This chain links TRBV3-1 with TRBJ1-1, with D possibly matching TRBD1 (5 bases). V lost 3 bases to trimming and J lost 1 base, with 9 bases between them. The CDR3 sequence is 14 residues long. In germline, CDR1 is LGHDT, CDR2 YNNKEL (reference sequence).

The chain combines TRBV6-2 or TRBV6-3 with TRBJ2-2; TRBD2 aligns across 7 bases. CDR3 length equals 14 residues. Germline loops: CDR1 MNHEY, CDR2 SVGEGT. Losses at the gene ends were 2 bases for V and 4 bases for J; bases not matched to a gene: 1. The CDR3 region is CASSYPGGTGELFF. CDR3 DNA: TGTGCCAGCAGTTACCCGGGAGGCACCGGGGAGCTGTTTTTT.

This clonotype occurred a few times. The chain employs TRBV20-1 and TRBJ2-5; TRBD1 agrees at 7 bases. CDR3 length: 12 amino acids. The germline V gene has CDR1 DFQATT and CDR2 SNEGSKA (reference sequence). The CDR3 coding sequence is TGCAGCCACAGGGGCAAATCGGAGACCCAGTACTTC. Translated, it gives CSHRGKSETQYF.

This clonotype came up a few times. This sequence joins TRBV10-2 and TRBJ2-1, with TRBD1 as a possible D gene (6 bases). V gave up 7 bases and J gave up 0 bases, with 10 bases separating them. Per germline, CDR1 WSHSY and CDR2 SAAADI. The CDR3 is 14 residues long. DNA of the CDR3: TGCGCCAGCACTCCGGACAGCTCCTACAATGAGCAGTTCTTC. It translates to CASTPDSSYNEQFF.

In this sample, this clonotype turned up many times. The chain employs TRBV28 and TRBJ2-5; weak D call: TRBD1 (6 bases). The CDR3 covers 15 residues. The germline V and J ends were trimmed by 4 bases and 6 bases, with 18 bases remaining between them. CDR1 is MDHEN, CDR2 SYDVKM, per germline. The chain's CDR3 is CASSSIPQGRKTQYF. CDR3 nucleotides: TGTGCCAGCAGTTCAATACCACAGGGCAGGAAGACCCAGTACTTC.